What follows are 29 T cell receptor beta chains derived from one specimen sequenced in a study of PD-1 blockade in classical Hodgkin lymphoma. Brentuximab vedotin exposure varied, and every patient relapsed after autologous stem cell transplantation. By magnetic negative selection, CD4+ T cells were purified from thawed PBMCs. Clones were sequenced by immunoSEQ multiplex PCR, and TCRdb holds only the in-frame ones, with some missing. The table lists over 25,000 clones, over 65% of them singletons. Sequencing was performed on CD4+ T cells from blood, taken at baseline. Receptors originate from a human donor with classical Hodgkin lymphoma.

This rearrangement joins TRBV5-6 to TRBJ1-2; 8 bases align to TRBD1. Germline trimming cut 7 bases from V and 0 bases from J; bases unmatched to any gene: 11. There are 16 residues in the CDR3. Germline CDR1 is SGHDT and CDR2 is YYEEEE. CDR3 sequence reads: CASEIVGQGANYGYTF. CDR3 bases: TGTGCCAGCGAAATTGTAGGACAGGGCGCTAACTATGGCTACACCTTC.

This clone was found once. The CDR3 here is CASSLVALQSYGYTF. Written as DNA, the CDR3 is TGTGCCAGCAGCTTAGTGGCACTGCAATCCTATGGCTACACCTTC. The chain recombines TRBV7-9 with TRBJ1-2; no clear D gene. The CDR3 has 15 amino acids. Trimming removed 1 base at V and 4 bases at J, with 13 bases between. The germline gives CDR1 SEHNR, CDR2 FQNEAQ (reference sequence).

The chain is built from TRBV19 and TRBJ2-1; D ambiguous. V lost 2 bases and J 0 bases, leaving 11 bases between the germline ends. Germline CDR1 and CDR2: LNHDA and SQIVND (reference sequence). The CDR3 has 16 amino acids. The CDR3 is CASSIPLLSSYNEQFF. The CDR3 region has the DNA TGTGCCAGTAGTATACCCCTCCTTAGCTCCTACAATGAGCAGTTCTTC.

This chain links TRBV2 with TRBJ2-2, with no clear D. V lost 4 bases, J lost 6 bases, and 6 bases lay in between. This CDR3 has 12 amino acids. Germline CDR1 and CDR2: SNHLY and FYNNEI. DNA of the CDR3: TGTGCCAGCAGTGTCACGTCCGGGGAGCTGTTTTTT. Translation: CASSVTSGELFF.

This chain uses TRBV7-9 with TRBJ1-1; no clear D. Germline assignment: CDR1 SEHNR and CDR2 FQNEAQ (reference sequence). CDR3 length: 13 residues. V lost 9 bases to trimming and J lost 1 base, with 12 bases between them. CDR3 DNA: TGTGCCAGTCACAGCCGGGGGAACACTGAAGCTTTCTTT. This gives the protein CASHSRGNTEAFF. The full variable domain, in which reference TRBV7-9 and TRBJ1-1 provide the parts outside the CDR3, is DTGVSQNPRHKITKRGQNVTFRCDPISEHNRLYWYRQTLGQGPEFLTYFQNEAQLEKSRLLSDRFSAERPKGSFSTLEIQRTEQGDSAMYLCASHSRGNTEAFFGQGTRLTVV.

This chain links TRBV5-1 with TRBJ1-2; D is possibly TRBD1 (6 bases). Trimming shortened V by 0 bases and J by 6 bases, and 12 bases separated the two germline ends. The CDR3 runs 14 residues. Germline assignment: CDR1 SGHRS and CDR2 YFSETQ. The CDR3 DNA follows: TGCGCCAGCAGCTTGGACAGGGTGGATGATGGCTACACCTTC. The encoded protein is CASSLDRVDDGYTF.

The chain is built from TRBV9 and TRBJ1-2; D is ambiguous. CDR1 and CDR2 from the germline V gene are SGDLS and YYNGEE. With 0 bases removed from V and 4 bases from J, the gap between germline ends came to 10 bases. CDR3 length: 14 amino acids. CDR3 bases: TGTGCCAGCAGCGTAGAGGTTGACGGCTATGGCTACACCTTC. Residues: CASSVEVDGYGYTF.

The rearrangement links TRBV4-2 to TRBJ2-1; the match to TRBD1 covers 8 bases. Germline CDR1 LGHNA, CDR2 YNFKEQ. The trim removed 0 bases at V and 8 bases at J, leaving 9 bases unmatched. The CDR3 covers 16 residues. In DNA form, the CDR3 reads TGTGCCAGCAGCCAAGAGCAACAGGGGGTTCGGGATGAGCAGTTCTTC. Translation gives CASSQEQQGVRDEQFF.

In its sample, this clone was seen a few times. The rearrangement uses TRBV10-3 and TRBJ1-2; TRBD1 agrees at 9 bases. Looked up from germline, CDR1 is ENHRY and CDR2 is SYGVKD. V was clipped by 3 bases and J by 7 bases; unmatched bases: 6. The CDR3 runs 14 residues. CDR3 sequence: CAISEQGAPSGYTF. In DNA, the CDR3 is TGTGCCATCAGTGAACAGGGGGCGCCCTCTGGCTACACCTTC.

V gene TRBV7-2 combines with J gene TRBJ1-6; possibly TRBD1 for D (5 bases). The germline gives CDR1 SGHTA, CDR2 FQGNSA. This CDR3 is built from 15 residues. V was pared by 0 bases and J by 7 bases, with 10 bases between. CDR3: CASSLARVGNSPLHF. CDR3 coding DNA: TGTGCCAGCAGCTTAGCCAGGGTAGGCAATTCACCCCTCCACTTT.

The chain couples TRBV30 to TRBJ2-2, with a possible D match to TRBD2 (7 bases). The germline gives CDR1 GTSNPN, CDR2 SVGIG (reference sequence). This CDR3 is built from 16 residues. The V end was cut by 0 bases, the J end by 6 bases, with 17 bases between. This chain's CDR3 is CAWSVHVGGQSGELFF. DNA of the CDR3: TGTGCCTGGAGTGTACATGTGGGGGGGCAATCCGGGGAGCTGTTTTTT.

This chain joins TRBV6-1 and TRBJ1-2; D is possibly TRBD1 (5 bases). This CDR3 region has 13 residues. CDR1 is MNHNS and CDR2 is SASEGT in the germline V gene. V lost 2 bases and J lost 5, with 9 bases in between. CDR3 loop: CASSEQGNYGYTF. In nucleotides, the CDR3 is TGTGCCAGCAGTGAACAGGGCAATTATGGCTACACCTTC.

This clone was counted a few times. The genes are TRBV5-1 and TRBJ2-1; the D call may be TRBD1 or TRBD2 (5 bases each). The V end lost 2 bases, the J end lost 4 bases, and 16 bases lay between the germline ends. From germline, CDR1 is SGHRS and CDR2 YFSETQ. The CDR3 is 16 amino acids. For the CDR3, the DNA is TGCGCCAGCAGCTTACAAACCGGGACGGCATACAATGAGCAGTTCTTC. Its protein product is CASSLQTGTAYNEQFF.

The chain has TRBV30 and TRBJ1-3; D ambiguous. This CDR3 spans 15 amino acids. Germline CDR1 reads GTSNPN; CDR2 reads SVGIG (reference sequence). V lost 0 bases to trimming and J lost 0 bases, with 9 bases between them. CDR3 in DNA: TGTGCCTGGAGTGTACTGGTGTTCTCTGGAAACACCATATATTTT. It translates to CAWSVLVFSGNTIYF.

This sequence joins TRBV9 and TRBJ1-6; D unclear. Trimming took 7 bases from V and 0 from J, leaving 17 bases between them. The germline CDR1 and CDR2 sequences are SGDLS and YYNGEE. CDR3 length: 17 residues. The CDR3 DNA reads as TGTGCCAGCGCGTCGGCGAAGCGAAGCTCCTATAATTCACCCCTCCACTTT. Its translation: CASASAKRSSYNSPLHF.

The J gene is TRBJ1-1, the V gene TRBV18; 10 bases map to TRBD1. Looked up from germline, CDR1 is KGHSH and CDR2 is LQKENI. The CDR3 runs to 14 residues. With 6 bases clipped from V and 6 bases from J, the junction kept 7 bases outside the gene matches. The CDR3 loop is CASSPGTGVSEAFF. CDR3 coding DNA: TGTGCCAGCTCCCCCGGGACAGGGGTTTCTGAAGCTTTCTTT.

This sequence joins TRBV27 and TRBJ2-2; D remains ambiguous. V was clipped by 5 bases and J by 2 bases, with 18 bases between them. Germline assignment: CDR1 MNHEY and CDR2 SMNVEV (reference sequence). The CDR3 is made up of 17 amino acids. CDR3 nucleotide sequence: TGTGCCAGCAGTACCCGCTTTTGGCAACCCAACACCGGGGAGCTGTTTTTT. Residues: CASSTRFWQPNTGELFF.

This clone was counted a single time. This rearrangement joins TRBV5-1 to TRBJ1-3; D is perhaps TRBD1 (5 bases). Germline V gene lookup returns CDR1 SGHRS and CDR2 YFSETQ. Deletions cut 2 bases from V and 0 bases from J, with 12 bases between. CDR3 length: 16 amino acids. Here the CDR3 reads CASSFGAPSSGNTIYF. As DNA, the CDR3 is TGCGCCAGCAGCTTCGGGGCTCCAAGCTCTGGAAACACCATATATTTT. Combining the CDR3 with reference TRBV5-1 and TRBJ1-3 gives the whole variable domain KAGVTQTPRYLIKTRGQQVTLSCSPISGHRSVSWYQQTPGQGLQFLFEYFSETQRNKGNFPGRFSGRQFSNSRSEMNVSTLELGDSALYLCASSFGAPSSGNTIYFGEGSWLTVV.

This chain uses TRBV28 with TRBJ1-2, with 8 bases lining up with TRBD1. With V trimmed by 6 bases and J by 4 bases, 7 bases remained unmatched. Germline CDR1 MDHEN, CDR2 SYDVKM. This CDR3 has 14 amino acids. The CDR3 DNA sequence: TGTGCCAGCAGCCAACCGGGACAGGTCTATGGCTACACCTTC. Translation: CASSQPGQVYGYTF.

A single count supports this clone. The chain links TRBV27 to TRBJ2-1; perhaps TRBD1 as D (6 bases). The CDR3 is 12 residues long. Germline loops: CDR1 MNHEY, CDR2 SMNVEV (reference sequence). The ends were cut back, 3 bases at V and 8 bases at J, with 8 bases in the middle. The CDR3 loop is CASSFRGHEQFF. As DNA, the CDR3 is TGTGCCAGCAGTTTCAGGGGACATGAGCAGTTCTTC.

The chain uses TRBV6-1 and TRBJ2-7; 7 bases are a match to TRBD1. Germline trimming cut 4 bases from V and 1 base from J; bases unmatched to any gene: 7. The CDR3 loop spans 15 amino acids. From germline, CDR1 is MNHNS and CDR2 SASEGT. The CDR3 DNA sequence: TGTGCCAGCAGTGTCACAGGGGTCCCGTCCTACGAGCAGTACTTC. Protein product: CASSVTGVPSYEQYF.

With respect to this clone: One end of the junction varies from germline; a read error may be responsible. J is TRBJ1-3 and V is TRBV2, with D perhaps TRBD1 (6 bases). CDR3 length: 12 amino acids. Per germline, CDR1 SNHLY and CDR2 FYNNEI. CDR3 in amino acids: CASRRGDRDTSF. In DNA form, the CDR3 reads TGTGCCAGCAGGAGGGGGGACCGGGACACCAGTTTT.

This chain joins TRBV29-1 and TRBJ1-1; D may be TRBD1 (5 bases). Trimming left V 7 bases short and J 1 base short, with 13 bases between. Germline CDR1 SQVTM, CDR2 ANQGSEA. CDR3 size: 13 residues. The CDR3 nucleotides are TGCAGCGCCGCAAGTGGGGGGAACACTGAAGCTTTCTTT. Encoded protein: CSAASGGNTEAFF.

The chain has TRBV14 and TRBJ2-7; D not resolved. Trimming removed 4 bases at V and 4 bases at J, with 11 bases between. Per germline, CDR1 SGHDN and CDR2 FVKESK. This CDR3 region has 13 residues. As DNA, the CDR3 is TGTGCCAGCAGCCGGGTAGAACGGTACGAGCAGTACTTC. Residues: CASSRVERYEQYF. Combining the CDR3 with reference TRBV14 and TRBJ2-7 gives the whole variable domain EAGVTQFPSHSVIEKGQTVTLRCDPISGHDNLYWYRRVMGKEIKFLLHFVKESKQDESGMPNNRFLAERTGGTYSTLKVQPAELEDSGVYFCASSRVERYEQYFGPGTRLTVT.

V usage is TRBV28 and J usage is TRBJ2-4; D unclear. Germline V gives CDR1 MDHEN, CDR2 SYDVKM. V was trimmed by 8 bases and J by 2 bases, leaving 7 bases between them. The CDR3 has 12 amino acids. The CDR3 nucleotides are TGTGCCAGCGGGCTGTCCAAAAACATTCAGTACTTC. This translates into CASGLSKNIQYF.

The chain recombines TRBV7-6 with TRBJ1-4; D remains ambiguous. This CDR3 comprises 15 residues. The germline CDR1 and CDR2 sequences are SGHVS and FNYEAQ. The ends were cut back, 5 bases at V and 8 bases at J, with 18 bases in the middle. This chain's CDR3 is CASSPSDLLVEKLFF. The DNA for the CDR3 is TGTGCCAGCAGCCCTTCTGACCTACTCGTAGAAAAACTGTTTTTT.

The chain employs TRBV7-3 and TRBJ2-1, with 8 nucleotides matching TRBD2. Germline loops: CDR1 SGHTA, CDR2 FQGTGA. This CDR3 region has 17 residues. Germline trimming cut 2 bases from V and 0 bases from J; bases unmatched to any gene: 6. CDR3 sequence: CASSLLAGLSSYNEQFF. The CDR3 DNA follows: TGTGCCAGCAGCTTACTAGCGGGCTTGAGCTCCTACAATGAGCAGTTCTTC.

The chain has TRBV7-2 and TRBJ2-1; D gene uncertain. CDR1 and CDR2 from the germline V gene are SGHTA and FQGNSA. The CDR3 totals 15 residues. The ends were cut back, 2 bases at V and 3 bases at J, with 11 bases in the middle. CDR3 residues: CASSLYTQIYNEQFF. CDR3 bases: TGTGCCAGCAGCTTATACACACAGATCTACAATGAGCAGTTCTTC.

The chain is built from TRBV4-2 and TRBJ1-3; D is ambiguous. This CDR3 is built from 14 residues. The V end lost 1 base, the J end lost 0 bases, and 4 bases lay between the germline ends. From germline, CDR1 is LGHNA and CDR2 YNFKEQ. This CDR3 reads CASSQGRSGNTIYF. As DNA, the CDR3 is TGTGCCAGCAGCCAAGGCCGCTCTGGAAACACCATATATTTT.